The rows below give T cell receptor beta chains drawn from one sample of a study of human T cells and chemical hapten exposure. TCRdb used MiXCR to reprocess the RACE reads, holding one entry per CDR3 protein. The sample lists approximately 82,000 distinct CDR3 sequences, 12% occurring once. Sequencing used whole blood, obtained in connection with sensitization to the hapten diphenylcyclopropenone (DPC). The receptors shown here come from a woman aged 55-70 years with alopecia areata. Some clones in this sample may be carry-over from other donors' samples. Each CDR3 is given with its conserved first and last residue. Fields, in order: D gene, clone size, V gene, J gene, CDR3 protein, CDR3 DNA. A D gene is named only where the DNA matches it firmly. Size tells how often a clone was seen (once, few, many) or the class of an expanded clone, and some rows leave it out.

-	many	TRBV6-5	TRBJ1-5	CASSLQGRDQPQHF	TGTGCCAGCAGTCTACAGGGAAGGGATCAGCCCCAGCATTTT
-	many	TRBV20-1	TRBJ2-5	CSEGDWGSETQYF	TGCAGTGAAGGGGACTGGGGATCTGAGACCCAGTACTTC
TRBD1	-	TRBV4-1	TRBJ1-2	CASSPGTGAAPHYGYTF	TGCGCCAGCAGCCCAGGGACAGGGGCTGCTCCCCACTATGGCTACACCTTC
-	many	TRBV27	TRBJ1-1	CASFWGTEAFF	TGTGCCAGCTTTTGGGGTACTGAAGCTTTCTTT
-	few	TRBV20-1	TRBJ1-4	CSARDRRGWDEKLFF	TGCAGTGCTAGAGATCGGAGGGGCTGGGATGAAAAACTGTTTTTT
-	few	TRBV18	TRBJ2-7	CASSPPSTYEQYF	TGTGCCAGCTCACCACCGTCCACCTACGAGCAGTACTTC
-	-	TRBV21-1	TRBJ2-4	CASSKARSRGENIQYF	TGTGCCAGCAGCAAAGCGCGGTCCCGGGGGGAAAACATTCAGTACTTC
-	many	TRBV5-4	TRBJ2-3	CASREGTADTQYF	TGTGCCAGCAGGGAGGGGACCGCAGATACGCAGTATTTT
-	many	TRBV6-4	TRBJ2-7	CASSSTWGPTYEQYF	TGTGCCAGCAGTTCTACTTGGGGCCCAACCTACGAGCAGTACTTC
-	-	TRBV12-3/TRBV12-4	TRBJ2-5	CASSLRGAEETQYF	TGTGCCAGCAGTTTAAGGGGGGCGGAAGAGACCCAGTACTTC
-	-	TRBV6-5	TRBJ1-2	CASRANYGYTF	TGTGCCAGCAGGGCGAACTATGGCTACACCTTC
-	few	TRBV5-1	TRBJ1-4	CASSSGRDNEKLFF	TGCGCCAGCAGCTCGGGACGGGATAATGAAAAACTGTTTTTT
-	many	TRBV29-1	TRBJ1-5	CSVAQDDQPQHF	TGCAGCGTTGCCCAGGACGATCAGCCCCAGCATTTT
-	few	TRBV30	TRBJ2-2	CAWSVQGITGELFF	TGTGCCTGGAGTGTTCAGGGAATCACCGGGGAGCTGTTTTTT
-	-	TRBV7-6	TRBJ1-3	CASSPSLGGAGNTIYF	TGTGCCAGCAGCCCGTCCCTCGGGGGTGCTGGAAACACCATATATTTT
-	many	TRBV30	TRBJ1-5	CAWSGLGQNQPQHF	TGTGCCTGGAGTGGGTTAGGCCAAAATCAGCCCCAGCATTTT
-	few	TRBV4-1	TRBJ2-7	CASSQVGVAYEQYF	TGCGCCAGCAGCCAAGTCGGGGTTGCCTACGAGCAGTACTTC
-	-	TRBV20-1	TRBJ2-7	CSARKSFRGEQYF	TGCAGTGCTAGAAAGTCCTTCCGAGGGGAGCAGTACTTC
-	many	TRBV20-1	TRBJ1-6	CSAPDQISYNSPLHF	TGCAGTGCCCCTGACCAGATCTCCTATAATTCACCCCTCCACTTT
TRBD1	-	TRBV12-5	TRBJ2-7	CASATGGTEQYF	TGTGCTAGTGCCACAGGGGGGACCGAGCAGTACTTC
-	-	TRBV10-3	TRBJ1-1	CAISDPGSEAFF	TGTGCCATCAGTGACCCAGGATCTGAAGCTTTCTTT
-	-	TRBV20-1	TRBJ1-6	CSAKSDGNSPLHF	TGCAGTGCTAAAAGTGACGGAAATTCACCCCTCCACTTT
TRBD1	few	TRBV20-1	TRBJ1-3	CSARDTGTGLDTIYF	TGCAGTGCTAGAGATACGGGGACAGGGTTAGACACCATATATTTT
-	-	TRBV5-4	TRBJ2-2	CASSPLFSGELFF	TGTGCCAGCAGCCCCCTCTTTTCCGGGGAGCTGTTTTTT
TRBD1	-	TRBV5-1	TRBJ2-7	CASSLAYRGPYEQYF	TGCGCCAGCAGCTTGGCCTACAGGGGTCCCTACGAGCAGTACTTC
TRBD2	many	TRBV18	TRBJ2-7	CASSPGLAGVSYEQYF	TGTGCCAGCTCACCCGGACTAGCGGGGGTCTCCTACGAGCAGTACTTC
TRBD1	-	TRBV6-6	TRBJ1-5	CASSSRTGRHQPQHF	TGTGCCAGCAGTTCGCGGACAGGGAGGCATCAGCCCCAGCATTTT
-	-	TRBV19	TRBJ2-7	CASSNTGSYEQYF	TGTGCCAGTAGTAACACAGGGTCCTACGAGCAGTACTTC
TRBD2	many	TRBV12-3/TRBV12-4	TRBJ2-3	CASSLAGDRRRTDTQYF	TGTGCCAGCAGCCTTGCGGGGGACCGACGTAGAACAGATACGCAGTATTTT
-	-	TRBV7-2	TRBJ2-7	CASSEQYEQYF	TGTGCCAGCAGCGAACAATACGAGCAGTACTTC